The rows below give T cell receptor beta chains drawn from one sample of a study of T-cell reconstitution after alpha-beta-depleted transplantation in children. TCRdb analysed the PCR reads with MiXCR anew, one entry per CDR3 protein. The table records fewer than 700,000 distinct CDR3 sequences, 23% of them present only once. Sequences were derived from PBMCs, mostly from graft donor cells, sampled 360 days after TCRalphabeta/CD19-depleted stem cell transplant. These receptors were collected from a boy under three years old who had a stem cell transplant for acute myeloid leukemia, so the T cells may come from the graft donor. The CDR3 runs from the conserved cysteine through the conserved F or W. The D gene is left open where the match is weak. Only part of the rows carry a size: once, few, many, or a class if the clone is expanded.

CDR3aa	CDR3nt	j_gene	d_gene	abundance	v_gene
CSVEDPLLQQDLQNQPQHF	TGCAGCGTTGAAGATCCCCTCCTCCAACAGGATCTACAGAACCAGCCCCAGCATTTT	TRBJ1-5	.	many	TRBV29-1
CASSVGQGGYEQYF	TGTGCCAGCAGTGTGGGACAGGGGGGATACGAGCAGTACTTC	TRBJ2-7	TRBD1	.	TRBV25-1
CASSVATGRGVTGELFF	TGTGCCAGCAGCGTAGCTACCGGGCGGGGAGTCACCGGGGAGCTGTTTTTT	TRBJ2-2	.	many	TRBV9
CSVPTGYYGYTF	TGCAGCGTACCAACAGGGTACTATGGCTACACCTTC	TRBJ1-2	.	few	TRBV29-1
CASSQTSGGLYEQFF	TGTGCCAGCAGCCAGACTAGCGGGGGGTTATATGAGCAGTTCTTC	TRBJ2-1	TRBD2	many	TRBV5-4
CASSVVSRSSYNEQFF	TGTGCCAGCAGCGTAGTATCCCGTAGCTCCTACAATGAGCAGTTCTTC	TRBJ2-1	.	few	TRBV9
CASSAQPWTHHRSYGYTF	TGTGCCAGCAGCGCCCAGCCCTGGACACACCACCGATCCTATGGCTACACCTTC	TRBJ1-2	.	many	TRBV21-1
CASSLSGTGYSPLHF	TGTGCCAGCAGCTTATCCGGGACAGGGTATTCACCCCTCCACTTT	TRBJ1-6	TRBD1	few	TRBV7-9
CASSLPGQGPYNEQFF	TGTGCCAGCAGTTTGCCGGGACAGGGACCCTACAATGAGCAGTTCTTC	TRBJ2-1	TRBD1	few	TRBV6-5
CAVLNTSGMYNEQFF	TGTGCCGTCCTAAACACTAGCGGGATGTACAATGAGCAGTTCTTC	TRBJ2-1	TRBD2	many	TRBV7-8